The rows below give T cell receptor beta chains drawn from one sample of a study of neurological immune-mediated disorders. MiXCR, run by TCRdb on the 5' RACE reads, gives a single entry per CDR3 protein. The profile shows tens of thousands of distinct CDR3 sequences, around 25% of them singletons. Sequenced sample: PBMCs. Receptors were obtained from a woman between 65 and 79 years old in good health. Both conserved end residues are part of each CDR3. Each record gives: clone size, CDR3 length, J gene, V gene, D gene, CDR3 DNA, CDR3 protein. A D gene is named only where the DNA matches it firmly. Expanded clones get a size class; other rows say once, few or many, or leave the size out.

few	16	TRBJ1-1	TRBV19	-	TGTGCCAGTAGTAAAGTTGGGCCGGCAGGGGCAACTGAAGCTTTCTTT	CASSKVGPAGATEAFF
many	11	TRBJ1-1	TRBV20-1	-	TGCAGTGCTAGAGAAAACACTGAAGCTTTCTTT	CSARENTEAFF
many	14	TRBJ2-3	TRBV20-1	-	TGCAGTGCCAGTAGAACGGCGAGCACAGATACGCAGTATTTT	CSASRTASTDTQYF
medium-sized	13	TRBJ2-7	TRBV7-2	-	TGTGCCAGCAGTCGGGGTACCGGGGGCGAGCAGTACTTC	CASSRGTGGEQYF
many	15	TRBJ2-2	TRBV5-5	-	TGTGCCAGCAGCTTGGGGGCAGTCTGGACCGGGGAGCTGTTTTTT	CASSLGAVWTGELFF
many	15	TRBJ2-7	TRBV12-3/TRBV12-4	TRBD2	TGTGCCAGCAGGAAAGGACTAGCGGCCTCCTACGAGCAGTACTTC	CASRKGLAASYEQYF
many	13	TRBJ2-7	TRBV3-1	-	TGTGCCAGCAGCCAATTTCCGGGGCCCGAGCAGTACTTC	CASSQFPGPEQYF
many	17	TRBJ2-1	TRBV12-3/TRBV12-4	TRBD2	TGTGCCAGCAGTTTGGGCCTAGCGGGAGGGGCGAGCGAGGAGCAGTTCTTC	CASSLGLAGGASEEQFF
many	17	TRBJ2-1	TRBV7-2	-	TGTGCCAGCAGCTTAGGTAGTGGACTACTAACGACGGACGAGCAGTTCTTC	CASSLGSGLLTTDEQFF
many	14	TRBJ2-1	TRBV7-2	-	TGTGCCAGCAGCTTAGCGGGACTTTCGTCGGGGCAGTTCTTC	CASSLAGLSSGQFF
few	14	TRBJ2-3	TRBV4-3	-	TGCGCCAGCAGCCAAGATTCGGGCACAGATACGCAGTATTTT	CASSQDSGTDTQYF
-	15	TRBJ1-2	TRBV7-2	TRBD1	TGTGCCAGCAGCGGGACAGCCCTCTCTAACTATGGCTACACCTTC	CASSGTALSNYGYTF
many	12	TRBJ2-3	TRBV5-1	-	TGCGCCAGCAGCTTGGAGGGCGATACGCAGTATTTT	CASSLEGDTQYF
many	17	TRBJ2-7	TRBV12-3/TRBV12-4	TRBD2	TGTGCCAGCAGTTTGTCGCTGGGTCTAGCGGACTCCTACGAGCAGTACTTC	CASSLSLGLADSYEQYF
many	15	TRBJ2-7	TRBV4-1	-	TGCGCCAGCAGCCAAGAGACAGCCTTATACTACGAGCAGTACTTC	CASSQETALYYEQYF
-	13	TRBJ2-3	TRBV12-3/TRBV12-4	-	TGTGCCAGCAGTTTTGGGGGAACAGATACGCATTATTTT	CASSFGGTDTHYF
-	16	TRBJ2-1	TRBV12-3/TRBV12-4	-	TGTGCCAGCAGTTTATGGGTCGGGAGCTCCTACAATGAGCAGTTCTTC	CASSLWVGSSYNEQFF
many	19	TRBJ2-2	TRBV5-1	-	TGCGCCAGCAGCTTACAGGGGAAGTCATCGGGGGTGAACACCGGGGAGCTGTTTTTT	CASSLQGKSSGVNTGELFF
many	16	TRBJ2-7	TRBV5-1	-	TGCGCCAGCAGCTCGCGTCCACAGGTGCGGCTCGGGGAGCAGTACTTC	CASSSRPQVRLGEQYF
-	15	TRBJ1-5	TRBV7-2	-	TGTGCCAGCAGCTTAGACGGGTCCAATGCCCGCCCCCAGCATTTT	CASSLDGSNARPQHF
many	16	TRBJ2-7	TRBV5-4	TRBD2	TGTGCCAGCAGCCTGGGCGGGGGGGAAAGCTCCTACGAGCAGTACTTC	CASSLGGGESSYEQYF